A single sample gave rise to the 12 T cell receptor beta chains below, sequenced in a study of cytomegalovirus exposure and HLA in healthy donors. Primers for the PCR totalled 60 Vbeta and 13 Jbeta. TCRdb's table, derived via immunoSEQ multiplex PCR, lists solely in-frame clones and lacks some. The table has 130,000 or so clones, about 76% seen once. Sequencing was performed on PBMCs. The receptors were gathered from a man aged 35-49 years in good health and CMV-seropositive.

In its sample, this clone was seen a few times. This chain links TRBV5-1 with TRBJ2-1; the D gene is possibly TRBD2 (5 bases). The CDR3 spans 15 residues. Trimming removed 1 base from V and 6 bases from J, with 14 bases in between. Germline V lookup: CDR1 SGHRS, CDR2 YFSETQ. CDR3 coding DNA: TGCGCCAGCAGCTTGCTCGCTAGCCGAGCCAATGAGCAGTTCTTC. It yields the protein CASSLLASRANEQFF.

This chain joins TRBV5-1 and TRBJ2-1; TRBD2 might be the D (5 bases). The CDR3 contains 15 residues. V was clipped by 4 bases and J by 1 base, with 12 bases between them. The germline V gene encodes CDR1 SGHRS and CDR2 YFSETQ. CDR3 in amino acids: CASSMDLPSYNEQFF. Written as DNA, the CDR3 is TGCGCCAGCAGCATGGACTTGCCGTCCTACAATGAGCAGTTCTTC.

The V call is TRBV5-4, the J call TRBJ1-3; TRBD1 matches at 10 bases. V dropped 3 bases and J dropped 0; count of bases not matched to a gene: 6. Germline V lookup: CDR1 SGHNT, CDR2 YYREEE (reference sequence). This CDR3 is 17 amino acids long. The CDR3 DNA is TGTGCCAGCAGCTATCGGACAGGGGGAAGCTCTGGAAACACCATATATTTT. Amino acids: CASSYRTGGSSGNTIYF.

V and J are TRBV28 and TRBJ2-5; possible D gene TRBD1, 5 bases. Germline V gene data show CDR1 as MDHEN and CDR2 as SYDVKM. The ends were cut back, 1 base at V and 4 bases at J, with 13 bases in the middle. The CDR3 loop spans 15 amino acids. CDR3 bases: TGTGCCAGCAGTTTATCGGGCAGGGTAGGAGAGACCCAGTACTTC. Its translation is CASSLSGRVGETQYF. Variable domain in full (rest from reference TRBV28 and TRBJ2-5): DVKVTQSSRYLVKRTGEKVFLECVQDMDHENMFWYRQDPGLGLRLIYFSYDVKMKEKGDIPEGYSVSREKKERFSLILESASTNQTSMYLCASSLSGRVGETQYFGPGTRLLVL.

V usage is TRBV30 and J usage is TRBJ2-7; 11 positions match TRBD1. This CDR3 spans 15 amino acids. V lost 2 bases and J lost 7; bases outside the gene matches: 10. Looked up from germline, CDR1 is GTSNPN and CDR2 is SVGIG (reference sequence). CDR3 DNA: TGTGCCTGGAGTTCCCGGACAGGGGGCGCGTGGGAGCAGTACTTC. It codes for CAWSSRTGGAWEQYF.

The V gene is TRBV19, the J gene TRBJ1-1; D might be TRBD1 (5 bases). Germline V gene data show CDR1 as LNHDA and CDR2 as SQIVND (reference sequence). V dropped 5 bases and J dropped 4 bases, with 17 bases sitting between them. The CDR3 contains 15 residues. CDR3 protein: CASSGAGRVSTEAFF. Here the CDR3 DNA reads TGTGCCAGTAGTGGTGCGGGGCGGGTGAGCACTGAAGCTTTCTTT.

CDR3 nucleotide sequence: TGTGCCAGCCGGGACAGGGACACAGATACGCAGTATTTT. As protein: CASRDRDTDTQYF. The J gene is TRBJ2-3, the V gene TRBV19; TRBD1 matches at 9 bases. V was clipped by 9 bases and J by 2 bases; unmatched bases: 3. CDR3 length equals 13 residues. Germline V CDR1 and CDR2: LNHDA, SQIVND (reference sequence).

The chain is built from TRBV7-8 and TRBJ2-1; 9 bases match TRBD1. This CDR3 has 16 amino acids. In germline, CDR1 is SGHVS, CDR2 FQNEAQ. With 1 base clipped from V and 5 bases from J, the junction kept 6 bases outside the gene matches. CDR3: CASSLEGQGINNEQFF. The CDR3 DNA reads as TGTGCCAGCAGCTTAGAGGGACAGGGCATAAACAATGAGCAGTTCTTC.

The rearrangement uses TRBV11-3 and TRBJ2-1; 8 nucleotides match TRBD1. The CDR3 loop spans 14 amino acids. V was clipped by 5 bases and J by 7 bases; unmatched bases: 7. Germline assignment: CDR1 SGHNT and CDR2 YENEEA. CDR3 residues: CASSEPRGRNEQFF. The CDR3 DNA sequence: TGTGCCAGCAGCGAACCCAGGGGGCGGAATGAGCAGTTCTTC. The full variable domain, rest sourced from reference TRBV11-3 and TRBJ2-1, is EAGVVQSPRYKIIEKKQPVAFWCNPISGHNTLYWYLQNLGQGPELLIRYENEEAVDDSQLPKDRFSAERLKGVDSTLKIQPAELGDSAVYLCASSEPRGRNEQFFGPGTRLTVL.

V and J are TRBV6-5 and TRBJ2-1, with D unclear. With 10 bases removed from V and 1 base from J, the gap between germline ends came to 11 bases. CDR1 is MNHEY and CDR2 is SVGAGI in the germline V gene. This CDR3 contains 13 residues. Here the CDR3 reads CATQISSYNEQFF. The CDR3 DNA follows: TGTGCCACCCAAATCAGTTCCTACAATGAGCAGTTCTTC.

This chain joins TRBV7-2 and TRBJ2-7; D not resolved. Trimming shortened V by 0 bases and J by 0 bases, and 9 bases separated the two germline ends. Germline V gene sequence: CDR1 SGHTA, CDR2 FQGNSA. The CDR3 consists of 15 residues. CDR3 sequence (DNA): TGTGCCAGCAGCTTAGCGTTGGTGAGCTCCTACGAGCAGTACTTC. Translating it yields CASSLALVSSYEQYF.

This clone was observed once. V is TRBV18 and J is TRBJ2-7; possibly TRBD2 for D (6 bases). Trimming left V 3 bases short and J 2 bases short, with 14 bases between. The CDR3 runs 15 residues. In germline, CDR1 is KGHSH, CDR2 LQKENI. CDR3 bases: TGTGCCAGCTCACCTAACGGAGGGCTCACCTACGAGCAGTACTTC. This gives the protein CASSPNGGLTYEQYF. Drawing the rest from reference TRBV18 and TRBJ2-7, the complete variable domain is NAGVMQNPRHLVRRRGQEARLRCSPMKGHSHVYWYRQLPEEGLKFMVYLQKENIIDESGMPKERFSAEFPKEGPSILRIQQVVRGDSAAYFCASSPNGGLTYEQYFGPGTRLTVT.